This T cell receptor beta chain was obtained from a study of CD8 T cells in ankylosing spondylitis. Study-level findings and limits: It appeared that ankylosing spondylitis blood was characterized by a TCR beta motif of about eight highly homologous variants. Past research had described some motif variants in reactive arthritis synovial fluid and blood. There was reportedly significant enrichment of clones that were disease-linked in matched ankylosing spondylitis synovial fluid.

The germline V gene encodes CDR1 MNHEY and CDR2 SVGAGI. The CDR3 is made up of 13 amino acids. Between the trimmed V and J ends, which lost 5 bases and 7 bases, there was a span of 11 bases. Construction of TCR beta libraries was performed using quantitative 5'-RACE with molecular barcodes. Using its own MiXCR run on the 5' RACE reads, TCRdb lists one record per CDR3 protein. The repertoire holds approximately 300,000 distinct CDR3 sequences, 6.5% to 10% seen once, with approximately 14% in the top ten. This clonotype occurred a few times. Its cognate antigen is unknown. The sequence came from a male donor with ankylosing spondylitis. The chain employs TRBV6-5 and TRBJ2-2; no firm D call. The sequenced sample was blood, either unsorted or a sorted T cell fraction (not recorded which). CDR3 nucleotides: TGTGCCAGCAGTACCGACTGGGGCGGGGAGCTGTTTTTT. It encodes CASSTDWGGELFF.